A single sample gave rise to the 18 T cell receptor beta chains below, sequenced in a study of T cell repertoires in cytomegalovirus infection. TCRdb itself ran the reads through MiXCR, one entry per CDR3 protein. Here the sample spans some 800,000 distinct CDR3 sequences, just under 30% being singletons. These receptors' targets are unknown. Sequenced here: cultured CD8+ T cells from PBMCs, sampled from culture after CMV antigen stimulation. Every receptor here comes from a human donor in good health (CMV status not recorded). Some clones in this sample may be carry-over from other donors' samples.

This clonotype was picked up a small number of times. The chain has TRBV6-6 and TRBJ2-7, with 8 bases identical to TRBD2. Losses at the gene ends were 0 bases for V and 7 bases for J; bases not matched to a gene: 8. This CDR3 spans 15 amino acids. The germline CDR1 and CDR2 sequences are MNHNY and SVGAGI (reference sequence). The CDR3 DNA is TGTGCCAGCAGTTACTCGGGGGTAGCGGGGTTTGAGCAGTACTTC. Residues: CASSYSGVAGFEQYF.

V is TRBV13 and J is TRBJ1-1; perhaps TRBD1 as D (5 bases). V dropped 3 bases and J dropped 0 bases, with 14 bases sitting between them. The germline V gene encodes CDR1 PRHDT and CDR2 FYEKMQ (reference sequence). The CDR3 runs 16 residues. The CDR3 nucleotides are TGTGCCAGCAGCTTCGGGACTCCTCCCTTGAACACTGAAGCTTTCTTT. Translation: CASSFGTPPLNTEAFF.

Note on this clonotype: Relative to the germline gene, one junction end is altered; a read error may explain this. The V gene is TRBV4-1, the J gene TRBJ2-1; the match to TRBD1 covers 7 bases. Germline V gene lookup returns CDR1 MGHRA and CDR2 YSYEKL. This CDR3 has 15 amino acids. The CDR3 DNA reads as TGCGCCAGCAGCGGGCAGGGACAGCACTACAATGAGCAGTTCTTT. This codes for CASSGQGQHYNEQFF.

The chain carries TRBV5-6 and TRBJ1-1; no clear D. The V and J ends lost 4 bases and 4 bases respectively, with 11 bases between them. The CDR3 length is 13 residues. Germline V gene lookup returns CDR1 SGHDT and CDR2 YYEEEE. CDR3 sequence (DNA): TGTGCCAGCAGCGACGTAGGCGGCACTGAAGCTTTCTTT. It encodes CASSDVGGTEAFF.

The rearrangement links TRBV2 to TRBJ1-2; D is unresolved. The CDR3 runs 15 residues. Germline CDR1 and CDR2: SNHLY and FYNNEI. V was shortened by 0 bases and J by 2 bases, with 10 bases between the two germline ends. The CDR3, as DNA: TGTGCCAGCAGTGAAGCAGGTCCCCCAAACTATGGCTACACCTTC. Translating it yields CASSEAGPPNYGYTF.

In this sample, this clonotype turned up a few times. The chain employs TRBV10-3 and TRBJ2-7; 12 bases map to TRBD1. Per the germline V gene, CDR1 is ENHRY and CDR2 is SYGVKD. This CDR3 spans 16 amino acids. Unmatched junction bases numbered 8, after V lost 5 bases and J lost 3 bases. The CDR3 coding sequence is TGTGCCATCAGTCCGGGACAGGGGGCCCGACTCTACGAGCAGTACGTC. The encoded protein is CAISPGQGARLYEQYV.

In this sample, this clonotype turned up a few times. The chain joins TRBV19 to TRBJ2-7, with TRBD1 matching 8 bases. Germline CDR1 LNHDA, CDR2 SQIVND (reference sequence). Trimming removed 0 bases from V and 3 bases from J; junction bases left unmatched: 13. CDR3 length equals 18 residues. This CDR3 is CASSIEGGIQDRVYEQYF. The CDR3 nucleotides read TGTGCCAGTAGTATAGAGGGAGGCATACAGGACAGGGTCTACGAGCAGTACTTC.

This rearrangement joins TRBV7-6 to TRBJ2-5; 9 bases are a match to TRBD1. CDR3 size: 15 residues. Germline loops: CDR1 SGHVS, CDR2 FNYEAQ. The V segment lost 5 bases and the J segment 5 bases; nucleotides outside the gene matches: 9. In DNA, the CDR3 is TGTGCCAGCAGCCCCGAGCCCACAGGGGGCGAGACCCAGTACTTC. Protein product: CASSPEPTGGETQYF.

The chain joins TRBV7-6 to TRBJ2-1; perhaps D is TRBD1 or TRBD2 (5 bases each). Trimming took 5 bases from V and 0 from J, leaving 14 bases between them. Germline-derived CDR1 and CDR2 are SGHVS and FNYEAQ. The CDR3 spans 16 residues. CDR3 in DNA: TGTGCCAGCAGCCACCAGAAGGGGAGCTCCTACAATGAGCAGTTCTTC. This codes for CASSHQKGSSYNEQFF.

Written as DNA, the CDR3 is TGTGCCAGCAGTCTTAACAGGGCGCGGTATGGCTACACCTTC. Translating gives CASSLNRARYGYTF. J is TRBJ1-2 and V is TRBV27, with TRBD1 as a possible D gene (6 bases). The CDR3 is made up of 14 amino acids. V gave up 5 bases and J gave up 5 bases, with 15 bases separating them. CDR1 MNHEY and CDR2 SMNVEV come from the germline V gene (reference sequence).

This clonotype was observed a few times. The DNA for the CDR3 is TGTGCCAGCAGTGGGGACAGGGATGGTGGCTACACCTTC. Translation: CASSGDRDGGYTF. The rearrangement joins TRBV12-3 or TRBV12-4 to TRBJ1-2; 9 positions agree with TRBD1. This CDR3 region has 13 residues. With V trimmed by 5 bases and J by 7 bases, 5 bases remained unmatched.

For this clonotype: A junction boundary mismatches the germline segment, possibly from a read error. The V call is TRBV20-1, the J call TRBJ2-1, with D perhaps matching TRBD1 (6 bases). The CDR3 is 15 residues long. The V gene's germline CDR1 is DFQATT and CDR2 SNEGSKA (reference sequence). Here the CDR3 reads CSARGGQLSYNKQFF. For the CDR3, the DNA is TGCAGTGCTAGAGGTGGACAGTTATCCTACAATAAGCAGTTCTTC.

In its sample, this clonotype was seen many times. The chain carries TRBV7-9 and TRBJ1-4, with 8 bases lining up with TRBD1. The germline V gene has CDR1 SEHNR and CDR2 FQNEAQ (reference sequence). The CDR3 has 15 residues. J gave up 6 bases and V 5 bases, and 8 bases lay outside the gene matches. DNA of the CDR3: TGTGCCAGCAGCCGAAGCCGGGACAGGCATGAAAAACTGTTTTTT. Its translation: CASSRSRDRHEKLFF.

The rearrangement joins TRBV5-3 to TRBJ2-1; D gene uncertain. TRBV5-3 is marked as an open reading frame, function uncertain. Trimming pared 8 bases from V and 0 bases from J, leaving 15 bases between. The CDR3 has 15 residues. This chain's CDR3 is CASSLKFGSYNEQFF. The CDR3 DNA reads TGTGCCAGCAGTCTTAAGTTCGGCTCCTACAATGAGCAGTTCTTC.

The rearrangement links TRBV27 to TRBJ2-7, with 7 positions matching TRBD1. Per the germline V gene, CDR1 is MNHEY and CDR2 is SMNVEV (reference sequence). This CDR3 has 13 amino acids. V lost 10 bases to trimming and J lost 4 bases; unmatched junction nucleotides: 10. CDR3: CATATGVGYEQYV. The DNA of the CDR3 is TGTGCCACCGCCACAGGGGTCGGGTACGAGCAGTACGTC.

This clonotype appeared many times. The chain couples TRBV6-5 to TRBJ1-2, with 8 bases lining up with TRBD1. Germline CDR1 is MNHEY and CDR2 is SVGAGI. The CDR3 totals 16 residues. Trimming at V came to 5 bases and at J to 1 base, leaving 9 bases not matched to a gene. The CDR3 coding sequence is TGTGCCAGCAGTCTTCGTGGCAGGGGGCGTAACTATGGCTACACCTTC. Translated, it gives CASSLRGRGRNYGYTF.

This clonotype was seen more than once but under ten times. This sequence joins TRBV28 and TRBJ1-1; D possibly corresponds to TRBD1 (6 bases). The CDR3 is 14 amino acids. Looked up from germline, CDR1 is MDHEN and CDR2 is SYDVKM. V gave up 5 bases and J gave up 0 bases, with 10 bases separating them. The CDR3 region has the DNA TGTGCCAGCAGTGCTCACAGGGTGAACACTGAAGCTTTCTTT. Residues: CASSAHRVNTEAFF.

The rearrangement joins TRBV7-9 to TRBJ1-2; D not certain. CDR3 length: 14 residues. Per germline, CDR1 SEHNR and CDR2 FQNEAQ (reference sequence). V was trimmed by 2 bases and J by 1 base, leaving 8 bases between them. The CDR3 region has the DNA TGTGCCAGCAGCTTAAGCAGAATTAACTATGGCTACACCTTC. Amino acids: CASSLSRINYGYTF.